The text below deals with one T cell receptor (beta chain). Its matching antigen is unknown. A second PCR of 7 to 11 cycles used a sample-barcoded 5' primer and a J-beta primer mix. Each cDNA molecule received a tag from a template-switch adaptor that had 12 random nucleotides. TCRdb called the 5' RACE reads again in MiXCR, with one record for every CDR3 protein. The sample has approximately 900,000 distinct CDR3 sequences, around 48% seen once; the top ten hold 13%. The data were taken from a study of blood T cells in healthy people across ages. Findings and limits, study-wide: A strong correlation between TCR beta diversity and naive T cell percentage was seen. Without sorted subsets, naive and antigen-experienced compartments could not be conclusively compared.

The sequenced material came from blood. The receptor comes from a man aged 25 to 40 in good health.

In nucleotides, the CDR3 is TGCGCCAGCAGCTTGGGTTACTCAGAACAAGAGACCCAGTACTTC. Its protein product is CASSLGYSEQETQYF. This chain connects TRBV5-1 to TRBJ2-5; D is uncertain. The CDR3 covers 15 residues. The ends were cut back, 0 bases at V and 2 bases at J, with 11 bases in the middle. Per the germline V gene, CDR1 is SGHRS and CDR2 is YFSETQ.